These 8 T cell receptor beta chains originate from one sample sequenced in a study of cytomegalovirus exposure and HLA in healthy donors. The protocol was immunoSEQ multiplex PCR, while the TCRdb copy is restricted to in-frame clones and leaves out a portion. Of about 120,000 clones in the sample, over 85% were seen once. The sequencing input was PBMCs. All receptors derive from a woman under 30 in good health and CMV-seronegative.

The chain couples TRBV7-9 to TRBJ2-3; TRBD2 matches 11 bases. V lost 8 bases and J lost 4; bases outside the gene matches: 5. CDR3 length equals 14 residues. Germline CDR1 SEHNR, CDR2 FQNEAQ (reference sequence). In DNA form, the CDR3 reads TGTGCCAGCGGGCTAGCGGGGGGAGCAGATACGCAGTATTTT. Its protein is CASGLAGGADTQYF.

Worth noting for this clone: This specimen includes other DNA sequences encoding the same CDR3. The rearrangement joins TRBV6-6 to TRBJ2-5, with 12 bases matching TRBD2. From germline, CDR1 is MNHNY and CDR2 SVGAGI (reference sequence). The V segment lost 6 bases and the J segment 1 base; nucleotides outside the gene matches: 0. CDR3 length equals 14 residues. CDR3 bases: TGTGCCAGCAGGGGACTAGCGGGCCAAGAGACCCAGTACTTC. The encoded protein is CASRGLAGQETQYF.

CDR3: CASSPSGGAGELFF. DNA for the CDR3: TGTGCCAGCAGTCCTAGCGGGGGGGCCGGGGAGCTGTTTTTT. The chain is built from TRBV28 and TRBJ2-2, with 12 bases aligning to TRBD2. The V gene end was trimmed by 5 bases and the J gene end by 6 bases; junction bases not matched to a gene: 1. This CDR3 spans 14 amino acids. CDR1 and CDR2 from the germline V gene are MDHEN and SYDVKM.

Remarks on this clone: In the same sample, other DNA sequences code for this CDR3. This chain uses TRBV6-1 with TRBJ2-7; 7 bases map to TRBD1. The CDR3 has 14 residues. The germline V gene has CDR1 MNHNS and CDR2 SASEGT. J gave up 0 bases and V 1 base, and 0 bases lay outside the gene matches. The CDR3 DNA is TGTGCCAGCAGTGAAGGGGACAGCTCCTACGAGCAGTACTTC. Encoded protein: CASSEGDSSYEQYF.

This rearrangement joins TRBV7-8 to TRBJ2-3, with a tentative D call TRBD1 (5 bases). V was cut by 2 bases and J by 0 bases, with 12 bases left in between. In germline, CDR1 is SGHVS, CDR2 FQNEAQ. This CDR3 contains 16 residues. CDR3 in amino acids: CASSLLAGYSTDTQYF. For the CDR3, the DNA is TGTGCCAGCAGCTTATTGGCAGGGTACAGCACAGATACGCAGTATTTT.

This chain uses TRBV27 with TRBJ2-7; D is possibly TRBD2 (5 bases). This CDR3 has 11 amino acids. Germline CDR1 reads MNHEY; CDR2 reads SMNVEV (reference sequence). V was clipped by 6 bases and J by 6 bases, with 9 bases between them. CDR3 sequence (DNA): TGTGCCAGCAGCACTAGTGGCGAGCAGTACTTC. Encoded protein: CASSTSGEQYF.

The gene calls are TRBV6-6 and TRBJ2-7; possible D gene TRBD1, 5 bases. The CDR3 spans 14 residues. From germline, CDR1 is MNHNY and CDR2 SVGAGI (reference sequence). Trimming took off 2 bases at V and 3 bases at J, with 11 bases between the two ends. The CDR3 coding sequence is TGTGCCAGCAGTTACAAAGAGGACAACTACGAGCAGTACTTC. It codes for CASSYKEDNYEQYF.

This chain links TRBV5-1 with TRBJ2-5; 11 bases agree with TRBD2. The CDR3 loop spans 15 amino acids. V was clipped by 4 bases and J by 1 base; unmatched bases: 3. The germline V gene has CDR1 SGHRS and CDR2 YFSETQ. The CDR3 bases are TGCGCCAGCAGCCACCTAGCGGGGGGCCAAGAGACCCAGTACTTC. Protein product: CASSHLAGGQETQYF.